This passage covers 7 T cell receptor beta chains from one sample sequenced in a study of T cell repertoires in cytomegalovirus infection. TCRdb fed the reads into MiXCR, producing one record per CDR3 protein. Among around 800,000 distinct CDR3 sequences listed, around a third were seen once. The antigens of these receptors remain unknown. Sequencing used cultured CD8+ T cells from PBMCs, obtained from culture after CMV antigen stimulation. These receptors all stem from a human donor in good health (CMV status not recorded). Some clones in this sample may be carry-over from other donors' samples.

This chain connects TRBV11-2 to TRBJ2-3, with no clear D. CDR1 is SGHAT, CDR2 FQNNGV, per germline. V dropped 0 bases and J dropped 0 bases, with 7 bases sitting between them. This CDR3 contains 15 residues. The DNA for the CDR3 is TGTGCCAGCAGCTTAGACAGCTTTAGCACAGATACGCAGTATTTT. Protein product: CASSLDSFSTDTQYF.

This clonotype was seen a handful of times. V gene TRBV19 combines with J gene TRBJ1-2, with 7 bases matching TRBD1. CDR1 and CDR2 from the germline V gene are LNHDA and SQIVND (reference sequence). This CDR3 region has 15 residues. V gave up 6 bases and J gave up 0 bases; unmatched junction bases: 7. CDR3: CASRKGTATNYGYTF. The DNA for the CDR3 is TGTGCCAGTAGAAAAGGGACAGCCACTAACTATGGCTACACCTTC.

This sequence joins TRBV20-1 and TRBJ2-5, with 7 nucleotides matching TRBD2. Germline V gene lookup returns CDR1 DFQATT and CDR2 SNEGSKA (reference sequence). The CDR3 runs 12 residues. The trim removed 1 base at V and 7 bases at J, leaving 3 bases unmatched. CDR3 protein: CSARGTSATQYF. DNA of the CDR3: TGCAGTGCTAGAGGGACTAGTGCGACCCAGTACTTC.

The chain uses TRBV4-1 and TRBJ1-6; D is uncertain. The V end lost 0 bases, the J end lost 6 bases, and 6 bases lay between the germline ends. Germline CDR1 is MGHRA and CDR2 is YSYEKL. The CDR3 consists of 14 residues. The CDR3 sequence is CASSQDPGNSPLHF. The CDR3 DNA reads TGCGCCAGCAGCCAAGATCCTGGTAATTCACCCCTCCACTTT.

This clonotype was seen more than once but under ten times. The chain couples TRBV7-9 to TRBJ2-3; D not resolved. CDR3 length: 14 residues. Trimming pared 9 bases from V and 0 bases from J, leaving 13 bases between. CDR1 and CDR2 from the germline V gene are SEHNR and FQNEAQ (reference sequence). The CDR3 DNA sequence: TGTGCCAGTTGGAAACCCTCTAGCACAGATACGCAGTATTTT. Encoded protein: CASWKPSSTDTQYF.

This clonotype was observed many times. This sequence joins TRBV27 and TRBJ1-2; tentative D call: TRBD1 (6 bases). V was clipped by 3 bases and J by 2 bases, with 10 bases between them. CDR1 MNHEY and CDR2 SMNVEV come from the germline V gene (reference sequence). This CDR3 comprises 14 residues. The CDR3 DNA sequence: TGTGCCAGCAGTTTGTCAGGGGCAAACTATGGCTACACCTTC. This translates into CASSLSGANYGYTF.

In its sample, this clonotype was seen a few times. The rearrangement uses TRBV28 and TRBJ2-5; D remains ambiguous. The CDR3 has 14 residues. The V and J ends lost 6 bases and 6 bases respectively, with 17 bases between them. Germline V gene sequence: CDR1 MDHEN, CDR2 SYDVKM. The CDR3 protein is CASSPLDVGQTQYF. The CDR3 DNA reads as TGTGCCAGCAGCCCTCTTGACGTCGGCCAGACCCAGTACTTC.